The 17 T cell receptor beta chains below come from one sample, sequenced in a study of T cell responses to AZD1222 COVID-19 vaccine. Libraries were prepared by immunoSEQ multiplex PCR; TCRdb keeps only in-frame clonotypes and omits some of them. This table holds approximately 170,000 clones, approximately 93% found once. The sequenced sample was peripheral blood, obtained on day 0 of AZD1222 vaccination. The receptor source for this set is an adult in good health.

V is TRBV10-2 and J is TRBJ1-2, with 7 bases that match TRBD1. J gave up 4 bases and V 3 bases, and 11 bases lay outside the gene matches. Germline V gene data show CDR1 as WSHSY and CDR2 as SAAADI. There are 16 residues in the CDR3. CDR3 DNA: TGCGCCAGCAGTGATTCGACAGGGAGACAACTCTATGGCTACACCTTC. Protein product: CASSDSTGRQLYGYTF.

In its sample, this clone was seen a few times. The chain has TRBV14 and TRBJ1-3, with a tentative D call TRBD1 (6 bases). Germline CDR1 is SGHDN and CDR2 is FVKESK. The V gene lost 3 bases and the J gene lost 4 bases, with 13 bases spanning the gap. This CDR3 comprises 15 residues. The CDR3 spells CASSHYRAGGNTIYF. The CDR3 coding sequence is TGTGCCAGCAGCCATTACAGGGCTGGCGGAAACACCATATATTTT.

The chain joins TRBV5-5 to TRBJ1-6; no reliable D call. The V and J ends lost 7 bases and 9 bases respectively, with 11 bases between them. This CDR3 has 12 residues. The germline CDR1 and CDR2 sequences are SGHKS and YYEKEE (reference sequence). The CDR3 bases are TGTGCCAGCGGGAATGTAGGTTCACCCCTCCACTTT. It is translated as CASGNVGSPLHF.

This clone is deemed medium-sized (0.01 to 0.1%). This sequence joins TRBV11-3 and TRBJ2-5; 7 nucleotides align to TRBD1. Germline lookup yields CDR1 SGHNT and CDR2 YENEEA. This CDR3 comprises 15 residues. With 5 bases clipped from V and 2 bases from J, the junction kept 8 bases outside the gene matches. The CDR3 DNA follows: TGTGCCAGCAGCAGATCAGGGGGTTTACAAGAGACCCAGTACTTC. Translating it yields CASSRSGGLQETQYF.

The chain recombines TRBV5-8 with TRBJ2-1; 8 bases agree with TRBD2. The CDR3 totals 17 residues. The trim removed 0 bases at V and 7 bases at J, leaving 12 bases unmatched. Germline V gene lookup returns CDR1 SGHTS and CDR2 YDEGEE. The CDR3 sequence is CASSLGYSGLARNEQFF. As DNA, the CDR3 is TGTGCCAGCAGCTTGGGTTACTCAGGACTAGCACGGAATGAGCAGTTCTTC.

The chain has TRBV27 and TRBJ2-7; no firm D call. Germline V gives CDR1 MNHEY, CDR2 SMNVEV (reference sequence). The CDR3 spans 16 residues. Between the trimmed V and J ends, which lost 3 bases and 0 bases, there was a span of 15 bases. The CDR3 region is CASSFGPSVSSYEQYF. The CDR3, as DNA: TGTGCCAGCAGTTTTGGGCCGTCGGTGAGCTCCTACGAGCAGTACTTC.

The chain is built from TRBV10-2 and TRBJ2-3; D unclear. Germline CDR1 reads WSHSY; CDR2 reads SAAADI. The V end was cut by 3 bases, the J end by 3 bases, with 16 bases between. CDR3 length: 16 amino acids. CDR3 DNA: TGCGCCAGCAGTGAATCCCCTTTTGGGGTAACAGATACGCAGTATTTT. It translates to CASSESPFGVTDTQYF.

The chain uses TRBV6-5 and TRBJ1-5; TRBD1 matches at 9 bases. Germline CDR1 is MNHEY and CDR2 is SVGAGI. Losses at the gene ends were 4 bases for V and 5 bases for J; bases not matched to a gene: 6. CDR3 size: 15 residues. The CDR3 protein is CASSSGTGPDQPQHF. In DNA form, the CDR3 reads TGTGCCAGCAGTTCCGGGACAGGGCCGGATCAGCCCCAGCATTTT.

V gene TRBV7-9 combines with J gene TRBJ2-3; no definite D call. The V gene's germline CDR1 is SEHNR and CDR2 FQNEAQ (reference sequence). Trimming removed 1 base at V and 0 bases at J, with 8 bases between. This CDR3 is 15 amino acids long. Here the CDR3 reads CASSLDGGSTDTQYF. The CDR3 DNA sequence: TGTGCCAGCAGCTTAGACGGCGGAAGCACAGATACGCAGTATTTT. Full variable domain (missing parts from reference TRBV7-9 and TRBJ2-3): DTGVSQNPRHKITKRGQNVTFRCDPISEHNRLYWYRQTLGQGPEFLTYFQNEAQLEKSRLLSDRFSAERPKGSFSTLEIQRTEQGDSAMYLCASSLDGGSTDTQYFGPGTRLTVL.

This chain joins TRBV11-2 and TRBJ1-3, with D tentatively TRBD1 (5 bases). CDR3 length: 16 amino acids. Trimming stripped 4 bases from V and 2 bases from J, with 15 bases between. Per germline, CDR1 SGHAT and CDR2 FQNNGV. The CDR3: CASSYNGGTPGNTIYF. CDR3 in DNA: TGTGCCAGCAGCTATAACGGGGGGACCCCTGGAAACACCATATATTTT. The full variable domain, its missing parts supplied by reference TRBV11-2 and TRBJ1-3, is EAGVAQSPRYKIIEKRQSVAFWCNPISGHATLYWYQQILGQGPKLLIQFQNNGVVDDSQLPKDRFSAERLKGVDSTLKIQPAKLEDSAVYLCASSYNGGTPGNTIYFGEGSWLTVV.

The V gene is TRBV3-1 (or the pseudogene TRBV3-2), the J gene TRBJ2-2; D unresolved. Germline lookup yields CDR1 LGHDT and CDR2 YNNKEL (reference sequence). The germline V and J ends were trimmed by 1 base and 5 bases, with 8 bases remaining between them. The CDR3 spans 14 residues. The CDR3 coding sequence is TGTGCCAGCAGCCAAGGTCTGGGGACCGGGGAGCTGTTTTTT. Protein sequence: CASSQGLGTGELFF.

The J gene is TRBJ2-1, the V gene TRBV11-2; D could derive from TRBD1 or TRBD2 (6 bases each). This CDR3 is 15 amino acids long. Germline assignment: CDR1 SGHAT and CDR2 FQNNGV. The V gene lost 7 bases and the J gene lost 1 base, with 14 bases spanning the gap. CDR3 sequence reads: CASTMEGGSYNEQFF. Written as DNA, the CDR3 is TGTGCCAGCACCATGGAGGGGGGTTCCTACAATGAGCAGTTCTTC.

The chain couples TRBV3-1 (or the pseudogene TRBV3-2) to TRBJ1-5; D gene unclear. The CDR3 has 13 amino acids. The ends were cut back, 0 bases at V and 7 bases at J, with 7 bases in the middle. The germline V gene has CDR1 LGHDT and CDR2 YNNKEL (reference sequence). CDR3 in amino acids: CASSQEWGQPQHF. The CDR3 bases are TGTGCCAGCAGCCAAGAGTGGGGACAGCCCCAGCATTTT.

This chain links TRBV3-1 (or the pseudogene TRBV3-2) with TRBJ1-4; possibly TRBD1 for D (5 bases). V lost 4 bases to trimming and J lost 0 bases, with 21 bases between them. This CDR3 is 19 amino acids long. Germline loops: CDR1 LGHDT, CDR2 YNNKEL (reference sequence). In DNA form, the CDR3 reads TGTGCCAGCAGCCCCTCTTCCGGCACGGGGGTTCCAACTAATGAAAAACTGTTTTTT. It specifies CASSPSSGTGVPTNEKLFF.

A single count supports this clone. V is TRBV5-1 and J is TRBJ2-1; possibly TRBD1 or TRBD2 for D (5 bases each). There are 17 residues in the CDR3. Germline V gene lookup returns CDR1 SGHRS and CDR2 YFSETQ. The V gene lost 0 bases and the J gene lost 7 bases, with 20 bases spanning the gap. The DNA for the CDR3 is TGCGCCAGCAGCTTGGGGGGCCGTACGGGACGCCGAAATGAGCAGTTCTTC. Translating gives CASSLGGRTGRRNEQFF.

This rearrangement joins TRBV7-9 to TRBJ1-1, with no clear D. V was trimmed by 7 bases and J by 4 bases, leaving 13 bases between them. The CDR3 spans 13 residues. The V gene's germline CDR1 is SEHNR and CDR2 FQNEAQ (reference sequence). In DNA, the CDR3 is TGTGCCAGCAACAGTTTGAAAGTCACTGAAGCTTTCTTT. Its translation is CASNSLKVTEAFF.

This chain links TRBV14 with TRBJ2-7; D ambiguous. Per the germline V gene, CDR1 is SGHDN and CDR2 is FVKESK. There are 13 residues in the CDR3. Trimming took off 0 bases at V and 3 bases at J, with 6 bases between the two ends. DNA of the CDR3: TGTGCCAGCAGCCAAGAGCGTGGCTACGAGCAGTACTTC. Protein: CASSQERGYEQYF.